Each of the 29 T cell receptor beta chains below was sequenced from the same sample in a study of T cell repertoires in cytomegalovirus infection. TCRdb reprocessed the reads via MiXCR and lists one record per CDR3 protein. The table lists about 920,000 distinct CDR3 sequences, about a third of them singletons. These receptors' targets are unknown. The source was cultured CD8+ T cells from PBMCs, collected from culture after CMV antigen stimulation. The receptors originated from a human donor in good health (CMV status not recorded). Some clones in this sample may be carry-over from other donors' samples.

J is TRBJ1-5 and V is TRBV27; no definite D call. CDR1 and CDR2 from the germline V gene are MNHEY and SMNVEV (reference sequence). The CDR3 is made up of 13 amino acids. Trimming took 3 bases from V and 3 from J, leaving 6 bases between them. The CDR3 spells CASSFQSNQPQHF. As DNA, the CDR3 is TGTGCCAGCAGTTTCCAATCCAATCAGCCCCAGCATTTT.

J is TRBJ2-5 and V is TRBV11-3, with D tentatively TRBD1 (6 bases). The CDR3 sequence is 15 residues long. V was pared by 4 bases and J by 5 bases, with 17 bases between. Germline CDR1 reads SGHNT; CDR2 reads YENEEA. CDR3 nucleotide sequence: TGTGCCAGCAGCTGGGCCCCAGGGGCCGGGGAGACCCAGTACTTC. Translation: CASSWAPGAGETQYF. Drawing the rest from reference TRBV11-3 and TRBJ2-5, the complete variable domain is EAGVVQSPRYKIIEKKQPVAFWCNPISGHNTLYWYLQNLGQGPELLIRYENEEAVDDSQLPKDRFSAERLKGVDSTLKIQPAELGDSAVYLCASSWAPGAGETQYFGPGTRLLVL.

The CDR3, as DNA: TGTGCCAGCAGCGTAGAAAAGGCCTACAATGAGCAGTTCTTC. Protein: CASSVEKAYNEQFF. The chain is built from TRBV9 and TRBJ2-1; D is ambiguous. This CDR3 has 14 residues. Trimming took 0 bases from V and 2 from J, leaving 6 bases between them. The V gene's germline CDR1 is SGDLS and CDR2 YYNGEE.

This clonotype has a handful of counts. The rearrangement uses TRBV10-2 and TRBJ1-1; 12 nucleotides agree with TRBD1. The CDR3 has 16 amino acids. The V segment lost 7 bases and the J segment 1 base; nucleotides outside the gene matches: 7. The V gene's germline CDR1 is WSHSY and CDR2 SAAADI. In DNA form, the CDR3 reads TGCGCCAGCAATTCCGGGACAGGGGGCAGGAACACTGAAGCTTTCTTT. Translated: CASNSGTGGRNTEAFF.

In its sample, this clonotype was seen once. One end of the junction fails to match germline, which may point to a read error. The chain combines TRBV7-3 with TRBJ2-3; 12 nucleotides match TRBD2. This CDR3 spans 16 amino acids. The germline gives CDR1 SGHTA, CDR2 FQGTGA. The CDR3 is CANSWQTSGGADTQYF. CDR3 coding DNA: TGTGCCAACAGCTGGCAGACTAGCGGGGGTGCAGATACGCAGTATTTT.

This sequence joins TRBV10-3 and TRBJ1-1; 7 bases fit TRBD1. Losses at the gene ends were 8 bases for V and 8 bases for J; bases not matched to a gene: 8. Germline loops: CDR1 ENHRY, CDR2 SYGVKD. The CDR3 is 12 amino acids. The CDR3 loop reads CAIGYRGDEAFF. In nucleotides, the CDR3 is TGTGCCATCGGCTACAGGGGCGACGAAGCTTTCTTT.

This clonotype was picked up a small number of times. The chain employs TRBV20-1 and TRBJ2-2, with 7 nucleotides matching TRBD2. The CDR3 has 14 amino acids. The germline V gene encodes CDR1 DFQATT and CDR2 SNEGSKA (reference sequence). V dropped 0 bases and J dropped 5; count of bases not matched to a gene: 3. This CDR3 is CSARDPGGTGELFF. The CDR3, as DNA: TGCAGTGCTAGAGATCCGGGGGGAACCGGGGAGCTGTTTTTT.

The genes are TRBV6-1 and TRBJ2-7, with D unresolved. V lost 2 bases and J 3 bases, leaving 11 bases between the germline ends. This CDR3 is built from 14 residues. The V gene's germline CDR1 is MNHNS and CDR2 SASEGT. The CDR3 loop reads CASSESNRLYEQYV. Written as DNA, the CDR3 is TGTGCCAGCAGTGAAAGTAATAGGCTCTACGAGCAGTACGTC.

This clonotype was picked up a small number of times. The rearrangement joins TRBV2 to TRBJ2-7; TRBD1 is a possible D gene (5 bases). Trimming left V 3 bases short and J 3 bases short, with 9 bases between. The germline V gene has CDR1 SNHLY and CDR2 FYNNEI. The CDR3 sequence is 13 residues long. CDR3 amino acids: CASSDRVNYEQYF. The CDR3, as DNA: TGTGCCAGCAGTGACAGGGTAAACTACGAGCAGTACTTC.

With regard to this clonotype: Just one base apart from a much larger clone, this may be a read error. The J gene is TRBJ1-1, the V gene TRBV7-6; no definite D call. Germline loops: CDR1 SGHVS, CDR2 FNYEAQ. CDR3 length: 15 residues. The CDR3: CTSSLDVYANTEAFF. In DNA, the CDR3 is TGTACCAGCAGCTTAGATGTTTACGCAAACACTGAAGCTTTCTTT.

The J gene is TRBJ1-1, the V gene TRBV2; the D gene is possibly TRBD1 (6 bases). The CDR3 totals 14 residues. Trimming removed 10 bases from V and 2 bases from J, with 17 bases in between. Germline values: CDR1 SNHLY, CDR2 FYNNEI. In DNA form, the CDR3 reads TGTGCCAACCGGGACACGAGGGATAACACTGAAGCTTTCTTT. Translating gives CANRDTRDNTEAFF.

The chain uses TRBV9 and TRBJ2-7; no definite D call. Germline CDR1 is SGDLS and CDR2 is YYNGEE. The CDR3 is 15 residues long. The germline V and J ends were trimmed by 0 bases and 0 bases, with 10 bases remaining between them. DNA for the CDR3: TGTGCCAGCAGCGTAGGCCGGGCAAGCTCCTACGAGCAGTACTTC. Its protein is CASSVGRASSYEQYF.

The V call is TRBV12-3 or TRBV12-4, the J call TRBJ1-1; D is undetermined. The germline V and J ends were trimmed by 6 bases and 1 base, with 12 bases remaining between them. This CDR3 is 14 amino acids long. The CDR3, as DNA: TGTGCCAGCAGATCCGGTTGGGGGAACACTGAAGCTTTCTTT. Translating gives CASRSGWGNTEAFF.

The chain couples TRBV7-9 to TRBJ1-2; maybe TRBD1 (6 bases). The CDR3 extends over 15 amino acids. CDR1 is SEHNR, CDR2 FQNEAQ, per germline (reference sequence). V lost 1 base to trimming and J lost 2 bases, with 11 bases between them. CDR3 bases: TGTGCCAGCAGCTTAGGAAGGGGGACCAACTATGGCTACACCTTC. This encodes CASSLGRGTNYGYTF.

The rearrangement links TRBV6-1 to TRBJ2-4; 9 bases align to TRBD1. The V gene's germline CDR1 is MNHNS and CDR2 SASEGT. The CDR3 contains 14 residues. V trimming: 10 bases; J trimming: 7 bases; junction bases outside the gene matches: 11. In DNA form, the CDR3 reads TGTGCCACCAAAACAGGACAGGGGTCGAACATTCAGTACTTC. This sequence encodes CATKTGQGSNIQYF.

The sample holds many counts of this clonotype. The chain joins TRBV28 to TRBJ2-3; a weak D match, TRBD2 (6 bases). The CDR3 spans 19 residues. CDR1 is MDHEN, CDR2 SYDVKM, per germline. V lost 5 bases to trimming and J lost 2 bases, with 26 bases between them. The CDR3 DNA reads TGTGCCAGCAGTCCCGCCGGGACTGAACCAGCACACTCCACAGATACGCAGTATTTT. Protein product: CASSPAGTEPAHSTDTQYF.

This clonotype turned up a few times. This chain connects TRBV4-1 to TRBJ2-1; D possibly corresponds to TRBD1 (7 bases). Per the germline V gene, CDR1 is MGHRA and CDR2 is YSYEKL. This CDR3 is 14 amino acids long. V lost 1 base to trimming and J lost 9 bases, with 13 bases between them. For the CDR3, the DNA is TGCGCCAGCAGCCAAGGAGGAGGGGGCCTTGAGCAGTTCTTC. Its translation is CASSQGGGGLEQFF.

The chain links TRBV7-9 to TRBJ1-1; D possibly corresponds to TRBD1 (6 bases). The ends were cut back, 5 bases at V and 1 base at J, with 14 bases in the middle. This CDR3 region has 15 residues. Germline CDR1 is SEHNR and CDR2 is FQNEAQ (reference sequence). The CDR3 protein is CASSDTTTGNTEAFF. The CDR3 DNA follows: TGTGCCAGCAGCGATACTACGACAGGGAACACTGAAGCTTTCTTT.

This clonotype was seen many times. The rearrangement joins TRBV7-8 to TRBJ2-1; D is uncertain. In germline, CDR1 is SGHVS, CDR2 FQNEAQ. With 5 bases removed from V and 4 bases from J, the gap between germline ends came to 9 bases. CDR3 length equals 13 residues. Here the CDR3 reads CASSHRAYNEQFF. CDR3 sequence (DNA): TGTGCCAGCAGCCATAGGGCGTACAATGAGCAGTTCTTC.

This clonotype was picked up many times. The gene calls are TRBV7-6 and TRBJ2-5; D remains unclear. Germline values: CDR1 SGHVS, CDR2 FNYEAQ. V lost 4 bases to trimming and J lost 3 bases, with 12 bases between them. CDR3 size: 14 residues. CDR3 region: CASSSRTVKETQYF. In nucleotides, the CDR3 is TGTGCCAGCAGCTCCCGAACAGTCAAAGAGACCCAGTACTTC.

J is TRBJ2-3 and V is TRBV6-1, with D tentatively TRBD2 (6 bases). This CDR3 contains 13 residues. In germline, CDR1 is MNHNS, CDR2 SASEGT. The V end was cut by 8 bases, the J end by 5 bases, with 14 bases between. CDR3 bases: TGTGCCAGCGTCCCGGAGGGGCTAGATACGCAGTATTTT. Protein sequence: CASVPEGLDTQYF.

In DNA form, the CDR3 reads TGTGCCAGCACCCCTTATGTTGCTAACACAGATACGCAGTATTTT. Its translation: CASTPYVANTDTQYF. The chain joins TRBV6-1 to TRBJ2-3; D is ambiguous. The germline V gene has CDR1 MNHNS and CDR2 SASEGT. With 7 bases removed from V and 2 bases from J, the gap between germline ends came to 16 bases. The CDR3 is 15 residues long.

This chain connects TRBV27 to TRBJ1-5; D unresolved. The V end was cut by 8 bases, the J end by 5 bases, with 4 bases between. The CDR3 has 10 residues. Germline-derived CDR1 and CDR2 are MNHEY and SMNVEV (reference sequence). The CDR3 is CASGYQPQHF. The DNA for the CDR3 is TGTGCCAGCGGTTATCAGCCCCAGCATTTT.

This clonotype has more than one count but fewer than ten. The rearrangement uses TRBV15 and TRBJ1-4; the D gene is possibly TRBD1 (6 bases). Trimming shortened V by 3 bases and J by 8 bases, and 16 bases separated the two germline ends. Germline V gives CDR1 LNHNV, CDR2 YYDKDF (reference sequence). This CDR3 is 15 amino acids long. The DNA for the CDR3 is TGTGCCACCAGCAGTGCTCGGGACAAGATAGAAAAACTGTTTTTT. This codes for CATSSARDKIEKLFF.

This clonotype has at least ten counts. The J gene is TRBJ2-1, the V gene TRBV7-9; the D call may be TRBD1 or TRBD2 (6 bases each). There are 13 residues in the CDR3. CDR1 and CDR2 (germline): SEHNR, FQNEAQ (reference sequence). The V and J ends lost 6 bases and 5 bases respectively, with 11 bases between them. The CDR3 loop reads CASREGVDNEQFF. For the CDR3, the DNA is TGTGCCAGCAGGGAGGGGGTCGACAATGAGCAGTTCTTC.

This clonotype occurred many times. The chain employs TRBV7-2 and TRBJ1-2; D remains unclear. The V gene lost 5 bases and the J gene lost 7 bases, with 5 bases spanning the gap. The CDR3 covers 10 residues. The germline V gene has CDR1 SGHTA and CDR2 FQGNSA. CDR3 sequence reads: CASSGSGYTF. CDR3 nucleotide sequence: TGTGCCAGCAGCGGAAGTGGCTACACCTTC.

The CDR3 nucleotides are TGTGCCAGCAGCTCCACGGGACAGGCCACCAACACCGGGGAGCTGTTTTTT. It specifies CASSSTGQATNTGELFF. The chain combines TRBV7-9 with TRBJ2-2; 8 bases map to TRBD1. CDR3 length: 17 residues. Germline values: CDR1 SEHNR, CDR2 FQNEAQ (reference sequence). Trimming took 4 bases from V and 2 from J; bases not matched to a gene: 9.

V is TRBV12-3 or TRBV12-4 and J is TRBJ2-7, with D possibly being TRBD1 (6 bases). Between the trimmed V and J ends, which lost 5 bases and 2 bases, there was a span of 13 bases. This CDR3 spans 14 amino acids. CDR3 coding DNA: TGTGCCAGCAGTGTACAGGGAAATCCCTACGAGCAGTACTTC. This sequence encodes CASSVQGNPYEQYF.

This clonotype appeared many times. The chain is built from TRBV7-2 and TRBJ2-1, with 10 bases matching TRBD1. The CDR3 loop spans 15 amino acids. V lost 3 bases and J lost 5; bases outside the gene matches: 4. Germline CDR1 SGHTA, CDR2 FQGNSA. The CDR3 here is CASSFMDRGNNEQFF. CDR3 bases: TGTGCCAGCAGCTTTATGGACAGGGGGAACAATGAGCAGTTCTTC.